The 6 T cell receptor beta chains reported below all come from one sample, sequenced in a study of regulatory T cells in long-lasting Graves disease. Construction of the TCR beta libraries employed iRepertoire HTBI primers in conjunction with Arm-PCR of CDR3 regions. TCRdb re-called the multiplex PCR reads with MiXCR, one entry per CDR3 protein. The sample has 200,000 to 250,000 distinct CDR3 sequences, approximately 19% seen once. Time point reported: newly diagnosed GD, antithyroid drugs for less than 3 months. From RNA extracted from PBMCs, the TCR library was made. The same sample was also studied in work on T cells in Graves' hyperthyroidism and ophthalmopathy.

The source was peripheral blood mononuclear cells (PBMCs), collected at new diagnosis, from a patient treated with antithyroid drugs. All receptors derive from a woman in her thirties with Graves disease.

Regarding this clonotype: The junction shows a germline mismatch at one end, possibly a read error. The chain has TRBV20-1 and TRBJ1-6; TRBD1 agrees at 7 bases. Germline CDR1 and CDR2: DFQATT and SNEGSKA (reference sequence). The length of the CDR3 is 15 residues. This chain's CDR3 is CSARGNWDRLSPPHF. In nucleotides, the CDR3 is TGCAGTGCTAGAGGGAATTGGGACAGACTTTCACCCCCCCACTTT.

This clonotype was counted ten times or more. The chain combines TRBV6-1 with TRBJ1-2; D is possibly TRBD1 (5 bases). The CDR3 contains 13 residues. The V end was cut by 1 base, the J end by 3 bases, with 6 bases between. CDR1 and CDR2 (germline): MNHNS, SASEGT. The CDR3 region has the DNA TGTGCCAGCAGTGAAGGGGGGTACTATGGCTACACCTTC. This gives the protein CASSEGGYYGYTF.

In this sample, this clonotype turned up many times. The chain is built from TRBV2 and TRBJ1-1, with D perhaps matching TRBD1 (5 bases). CDR3 length: 16 residues. Deletions cut 5 bases from V and 4 bases from J, with 20 bases between. CDR1 and CDR2 (germline): SNHLY, FYNNEI. CDR3 nucleotide sequence: TGTGCCAGCAGTTATAAATGGGGCAGGAGAGGCACTGAAGCTTTCTTT. Translating gives CASSYKWGRRGTEAFF.

This rearrangement joins TRBV2 to TRBJ2-3, with 9 nucleotides matching TRBD1. Unmatched junction bases numbered 8, after V lost 5 bases and J lost 5 bases. CDR3 length: 15 residues. Germline V gives CDR1 SNHLY, CDR2 FYNNEI. The CDR3: CASSSNRGQRDTQYF. The CDR3 DNA reads as TGTGCCAGCAGTTCTAACAGGGGGCAAAGAGATACGCAGTATTTT.

This clonotype was seen only a few times. The chain uses TRBV19 and TRBJ2-1; TRBD1 matches 10 bases. The CDR3 covers 15 residues. Germline V gene sequence: CDR1 LNHDA, CDR2 SQIVND (reference sequence). V dropped 7 bases and J dropped 4; count of bases not matched to a gene: 7. CDR3: CASTPPGQGYNEQFF. CDR3 nucleotides: TGTGCCAGTACTCCACCGGGACAGGGGTACAATGAGCAGTTCTTC.

The chain uses TRBV28 and TRBJ2-7, with 10 bases fitting TRBD1. Germline CDR1 MDHEN, CDR2 SYDVKM. Trimming at V came to 3 bases and at J to 4 bases, leaving 3 bases not matched to a gene. This CDR3 comprises 14 residues. The CDR3 DNA reads as TGTGCCAGCAGTTTGGACAGGGGGTGGTACGAGCAGTACTTC. Translating it yields CASSLDRGWYEQYF.